This T cell receptor beta chain was captured in a study of cytomegalovirus exposure and HLA in healthy donors. Study-wide results and limits: Previously analyzed data showed that most TCR beta V segments were productive at a frequency of about 90% or about 30%. In a later analysis, CMV-associated beta chains were mostly HLA-associated, it appeared. As confirmed in vitro, three CMV-associated chains were specific for CMV antigens. The records held CMV serostatus as the only immune exposure information.

With 60 Vbeta and 13 Jbeta primers, the PCR was carried out. Sequenced by immunoSEQ multiplex PCR; TCRdb stores in-frame clones only, minus some. The repertoire consists of about 150,000 clones, with about 88% occurring once and the leading ten covering less than 2.5%. As regards this clone: Antigen specificity is unknown.

V lost 7 bases and J lost 1, with 13 bases in between. The CDR3 length is 14 residues. CDR1 is SNHLY, CDR2 FYNNEI, per germline. Sequencing used PBMCs. The chain has TRBV2 and TRBJ1-1; unclear D gene. The sequence derives from a young woman in good health and CMV-seronegative. The CDR3 nucleotides are TGTGCCAGCAATTGGGCGAGGGCGAACACTGAAGCTTTCTTT. Residues: CASNWARANTEAFF.